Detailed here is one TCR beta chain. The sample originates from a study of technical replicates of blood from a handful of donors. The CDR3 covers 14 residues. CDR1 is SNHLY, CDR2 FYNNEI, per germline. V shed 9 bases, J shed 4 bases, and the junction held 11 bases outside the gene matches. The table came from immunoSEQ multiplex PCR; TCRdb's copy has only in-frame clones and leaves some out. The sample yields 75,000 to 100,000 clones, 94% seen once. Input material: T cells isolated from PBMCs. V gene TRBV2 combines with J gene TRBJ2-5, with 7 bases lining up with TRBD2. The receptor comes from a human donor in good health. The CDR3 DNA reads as TGTGCCAGGACCCCGGGGGGTCAGAGAGAGACCCAGTACTTC. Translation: CARTPGGQRETQYF.